This T cell receptor beta chain appears in the sequencing data of a study of CD8 T cells in ankylosing spondylitis. Germline V gene sequence: CDR1 SEHNR, CDR2 FQNEAQ (reference sequence). The CDR3 is made up of 12 amino acids. Trimming shortened V by 4 bases and J by 3 bases, and 6 bases separated the two germline ends. MiXCR was run by TCRdb on the 5' RACE reads, yielding one entry per CDR3 protein. Altogether about 240,000 distinct CDR3 sequences are present, around a tenth being singletons, with the ten largest covering roughly 6.8%. This clonotype was detected many times. This TCR came from a male donor with ankylosing spondylitis or in good health (not recorded which). Sequencing input: blood, either unsorted or a sorted T cell fraction (not recorded which). This rearrangement joins TRBV7-9 to TRBJ2-5; a weak D match, TRBD1 (6 bases). The CDR3 region has the DNA TGTGCCAGCAGCTGGACAGAAGAGACCCAGTACTTC. It codes for CASSWTEETQYF.